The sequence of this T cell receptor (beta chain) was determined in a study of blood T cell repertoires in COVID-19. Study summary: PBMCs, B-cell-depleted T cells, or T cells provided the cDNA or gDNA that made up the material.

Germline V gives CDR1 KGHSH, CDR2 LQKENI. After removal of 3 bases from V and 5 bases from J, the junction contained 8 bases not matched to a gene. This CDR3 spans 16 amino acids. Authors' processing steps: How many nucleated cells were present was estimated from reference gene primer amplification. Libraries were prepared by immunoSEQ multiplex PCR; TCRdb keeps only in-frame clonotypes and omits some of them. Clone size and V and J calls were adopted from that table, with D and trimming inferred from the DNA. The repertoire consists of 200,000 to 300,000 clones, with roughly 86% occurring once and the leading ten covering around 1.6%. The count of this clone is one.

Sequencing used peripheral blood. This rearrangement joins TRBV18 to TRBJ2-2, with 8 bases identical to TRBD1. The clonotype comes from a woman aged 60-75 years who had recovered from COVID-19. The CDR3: CASSPRQGAWTGELFF. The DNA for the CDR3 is TGTGCCAGCTCACCTCGCCAGGGGGCTTGGACCGGGGAGCTGTTTTTT.